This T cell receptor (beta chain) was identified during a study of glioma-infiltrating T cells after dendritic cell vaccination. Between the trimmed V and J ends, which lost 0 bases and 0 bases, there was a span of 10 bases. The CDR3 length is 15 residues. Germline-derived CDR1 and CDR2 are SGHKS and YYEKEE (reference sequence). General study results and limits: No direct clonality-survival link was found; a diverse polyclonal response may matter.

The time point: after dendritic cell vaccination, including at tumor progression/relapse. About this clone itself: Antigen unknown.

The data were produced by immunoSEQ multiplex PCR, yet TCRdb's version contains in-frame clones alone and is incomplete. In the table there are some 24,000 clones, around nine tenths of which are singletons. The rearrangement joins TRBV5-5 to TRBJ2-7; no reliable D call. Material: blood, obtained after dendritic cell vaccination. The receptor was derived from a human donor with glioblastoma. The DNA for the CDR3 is TGTGCCAGCAGCTTGGGGATGACGGGCTCCTACGAGCAGTACTTC. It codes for CASSLGMTGSYEQYF.